This T cell receptor beta chain stems from a study of shared clonotypes between healthy human individuals. Sequenced by immunoSEQ multiplex PCR; TCRdb stores in-frame clones only, minus some. This sample carries roughly 2.5 million clones, more than 80% of them seen once, and the ten largest clones take over 0.12%. This CDR3 is built from 14 residues. Trimming removed 4 bases at V and 10 bases at J, with 14 bases between. Germline CDR1 and CDR2: MNHNS and SASEGT. The sample taken for sequencing was naive CD4+ T cells sorted from blood. The subset here: CD45RA+ positively selected. The chain recombines TRBV6-1 with TRBJ1-6, with D hard to call. The sequence was obtained from a man aged 18 to 30 in good health. CDR3 protein: CASSAPELGSPLHF. CDR3 in DNA: TGTGCCAGCAGTGCACCAGAGCTTGGATCACCCCTCCACTTT.